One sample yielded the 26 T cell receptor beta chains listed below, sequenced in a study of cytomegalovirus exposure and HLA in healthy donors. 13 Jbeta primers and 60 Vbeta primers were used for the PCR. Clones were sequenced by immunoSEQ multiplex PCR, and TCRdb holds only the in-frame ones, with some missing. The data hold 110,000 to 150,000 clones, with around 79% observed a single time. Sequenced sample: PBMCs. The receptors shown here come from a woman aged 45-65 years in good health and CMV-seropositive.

CDR3 protein: CSHRGGSTDTQYF. CDR3 DNA: TGCAGCCACCGGGGTGGGAGCACAGATACGCAGTATTTT. The chain carries TRBV29-1 and TRBJ2-3; weak D call: TRBD2 (5 bases). The V gene lost 8 bases and the J gene lost 0 bases, with 12 bases spanning the gap. Germline CDR1 is SQVTM and CDR2 is ANQGSEA. The CDR3 is 13 amino acids.

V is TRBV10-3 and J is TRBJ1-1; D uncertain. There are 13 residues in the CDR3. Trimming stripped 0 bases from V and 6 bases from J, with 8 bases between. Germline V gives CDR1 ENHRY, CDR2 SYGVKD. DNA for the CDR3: TGTGCCATCAGTGAGTCGAGAGGCGCTGAAGCTTTCTTT. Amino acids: CAISESRGAEAFF.

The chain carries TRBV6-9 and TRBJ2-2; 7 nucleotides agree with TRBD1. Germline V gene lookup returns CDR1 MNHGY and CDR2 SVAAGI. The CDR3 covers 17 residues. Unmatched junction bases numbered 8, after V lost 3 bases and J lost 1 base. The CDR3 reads CASSYDERTGNTGELFF. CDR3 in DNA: TGTGCCAGCAGTTACGACGAGAGGACAGGGAACACCGGGGAGCTGTTTTTT.

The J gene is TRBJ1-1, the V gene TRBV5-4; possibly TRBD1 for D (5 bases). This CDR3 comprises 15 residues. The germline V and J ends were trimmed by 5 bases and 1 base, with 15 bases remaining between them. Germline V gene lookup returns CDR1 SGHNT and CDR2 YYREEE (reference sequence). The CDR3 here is CASRSPTDANTEAFF. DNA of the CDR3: TGTGCCAGCAGATCACCGACAGACGCGAACACTGAAGCTTTCTTT.

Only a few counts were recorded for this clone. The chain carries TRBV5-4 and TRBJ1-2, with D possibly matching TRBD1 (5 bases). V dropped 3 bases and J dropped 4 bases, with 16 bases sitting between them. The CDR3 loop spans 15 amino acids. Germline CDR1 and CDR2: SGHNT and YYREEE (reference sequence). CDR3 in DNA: TGTGCCAGCAGCTCGGTGGGCAGGGCAGTCTATGGCTACACCTTC. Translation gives CASSSVGRAVYGYTF.

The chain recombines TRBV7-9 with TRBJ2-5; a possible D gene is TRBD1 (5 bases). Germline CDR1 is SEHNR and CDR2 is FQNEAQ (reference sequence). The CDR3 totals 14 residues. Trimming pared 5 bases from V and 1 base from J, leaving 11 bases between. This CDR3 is CASSPRQIQETQYF. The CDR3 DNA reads TGTGCCAGCAGCCCCAGACAGATCCAAGAGACCCAGTACTTC.

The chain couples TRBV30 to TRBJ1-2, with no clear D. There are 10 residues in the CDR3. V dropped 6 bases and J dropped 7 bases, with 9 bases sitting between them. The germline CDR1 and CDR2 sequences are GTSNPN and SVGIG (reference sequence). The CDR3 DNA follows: TGTGCCTGCCTAAACCCTGGCTACACCTTC. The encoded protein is CACLNPGYTF.

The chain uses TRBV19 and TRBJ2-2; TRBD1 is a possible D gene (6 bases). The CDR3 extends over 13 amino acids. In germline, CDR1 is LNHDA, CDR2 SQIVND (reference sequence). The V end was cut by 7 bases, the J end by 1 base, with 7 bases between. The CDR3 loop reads CASKDRNTGELFF. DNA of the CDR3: TGTGCCAGTAAGGACAGGAACACCGGGGAGCTGTTTTTT.

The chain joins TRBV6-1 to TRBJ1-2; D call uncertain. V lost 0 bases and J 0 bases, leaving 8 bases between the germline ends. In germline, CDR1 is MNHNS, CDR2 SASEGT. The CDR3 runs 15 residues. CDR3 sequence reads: CASSEAQVANYGYTF. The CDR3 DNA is TGTGCCAGCAGTGAAGCCCAGGTTGCTAACTATGGCTACACCTTC.

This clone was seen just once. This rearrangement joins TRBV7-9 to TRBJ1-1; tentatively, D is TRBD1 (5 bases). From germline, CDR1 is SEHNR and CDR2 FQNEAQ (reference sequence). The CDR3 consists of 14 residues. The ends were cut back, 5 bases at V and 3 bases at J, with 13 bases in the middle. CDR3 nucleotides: TGTGCCAGCAGCCCTAACCTAGGGGACACTGAAGCTTTCTTT. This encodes CASSPNLGDTEAFF.

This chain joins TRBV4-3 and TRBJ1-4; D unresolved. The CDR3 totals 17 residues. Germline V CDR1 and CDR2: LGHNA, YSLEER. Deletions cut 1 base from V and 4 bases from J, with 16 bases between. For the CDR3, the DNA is TGCGCCAGCAGCCAAGGGGCCGTTGGACGGGATAATGAAAAACTGTTTTTT. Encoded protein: CASSQGAVGRDNEKLFF.

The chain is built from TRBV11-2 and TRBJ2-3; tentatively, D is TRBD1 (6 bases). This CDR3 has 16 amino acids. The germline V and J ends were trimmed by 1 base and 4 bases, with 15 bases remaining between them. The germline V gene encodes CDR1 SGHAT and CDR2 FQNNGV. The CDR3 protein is CASSLVLNRDADTQYF. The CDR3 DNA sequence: TGTGCCAGCAGCTTAGTTCTCAACAGGGACGCAGATACGCAGTATTTT.

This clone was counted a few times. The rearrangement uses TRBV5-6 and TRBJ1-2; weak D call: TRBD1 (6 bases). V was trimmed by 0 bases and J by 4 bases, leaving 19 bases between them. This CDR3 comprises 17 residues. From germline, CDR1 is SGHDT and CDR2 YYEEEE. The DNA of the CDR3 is TGTGCCAGCAGCTTGGGGTGGCAGGGGATCGTAGCCTATGGCTACACCTTC. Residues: CASSLGWQGIVAYGYTF.

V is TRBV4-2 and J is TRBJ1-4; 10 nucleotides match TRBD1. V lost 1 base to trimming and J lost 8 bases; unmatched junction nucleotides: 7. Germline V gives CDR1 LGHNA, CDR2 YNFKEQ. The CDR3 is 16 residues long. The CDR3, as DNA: TGTGCCAGCAGCCAAGTAGGGACAGGGGAAGGAGAAAAACTGTTTTTT. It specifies CASSQVGTGEGEKLFF.

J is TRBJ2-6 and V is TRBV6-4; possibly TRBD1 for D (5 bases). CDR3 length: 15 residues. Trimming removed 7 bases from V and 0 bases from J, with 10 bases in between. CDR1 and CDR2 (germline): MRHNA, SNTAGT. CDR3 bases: TGTGCCAGCACCCAACAGGCCTCTGGGGCCAACGTCCTGACTTTC. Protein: CASTQQASGANVLTF.

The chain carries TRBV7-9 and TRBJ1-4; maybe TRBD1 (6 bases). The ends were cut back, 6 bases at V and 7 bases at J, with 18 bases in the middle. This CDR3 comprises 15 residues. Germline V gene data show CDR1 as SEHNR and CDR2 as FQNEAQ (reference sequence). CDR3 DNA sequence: TGTGCCAGCAGTCACCCGAGGGGGATGGGTGAAAAACTGTTTTTT. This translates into CASSHPRGMGEKLFF. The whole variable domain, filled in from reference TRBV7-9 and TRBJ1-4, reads DTGVSQNPRHKITKRGQNVTFRCDPISEHNRLYWYRQTLGQGPEFLTYFQNEAQLEKSRLLSDRFSAERPKGSFSTLEIQRTEQGDSAMYLCASSHPRGMGEKLFFGSGTQLSVL.

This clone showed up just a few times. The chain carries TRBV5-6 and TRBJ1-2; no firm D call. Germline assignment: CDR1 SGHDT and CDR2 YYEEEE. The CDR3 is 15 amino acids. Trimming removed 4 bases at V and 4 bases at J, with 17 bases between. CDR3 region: CASSPGAAVTYGYTF. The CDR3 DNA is TGTGCCAGCAGCCCGGGAGCGGCGGTAACCTATGGCTACACCTTC.

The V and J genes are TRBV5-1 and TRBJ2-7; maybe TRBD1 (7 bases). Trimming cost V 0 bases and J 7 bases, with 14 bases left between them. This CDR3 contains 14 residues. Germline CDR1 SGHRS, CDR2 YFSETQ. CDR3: CASSLERGRGEQYF. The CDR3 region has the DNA TGCGCCAGCAGCTTGGAAAGGGGGCGGGGTGAGCAGTACTTC.

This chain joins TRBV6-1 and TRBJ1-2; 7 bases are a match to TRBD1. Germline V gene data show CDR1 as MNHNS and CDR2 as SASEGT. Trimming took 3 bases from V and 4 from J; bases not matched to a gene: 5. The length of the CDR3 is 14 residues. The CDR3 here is CASSDRQGGYGYTF. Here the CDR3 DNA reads TGTGCCAGCAGTGATCGACAGGGTGGCTATGGCTACACCTTC.

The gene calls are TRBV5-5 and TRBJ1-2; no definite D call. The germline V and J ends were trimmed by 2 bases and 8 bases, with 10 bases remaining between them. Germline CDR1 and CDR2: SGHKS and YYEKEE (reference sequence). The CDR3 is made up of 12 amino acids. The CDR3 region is CASSFEDRGYTF. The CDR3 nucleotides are TGTGCCAGCAGCTTTGAGGATCGAGGCTACACCTTC.

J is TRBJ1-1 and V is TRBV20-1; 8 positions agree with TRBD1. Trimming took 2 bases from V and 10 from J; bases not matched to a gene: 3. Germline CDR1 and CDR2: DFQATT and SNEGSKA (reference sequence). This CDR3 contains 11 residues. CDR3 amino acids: CSARQGAGAFF. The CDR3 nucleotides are TGCAGTGCTAGACAGGGGGCGGGAGCTTTCTTT.

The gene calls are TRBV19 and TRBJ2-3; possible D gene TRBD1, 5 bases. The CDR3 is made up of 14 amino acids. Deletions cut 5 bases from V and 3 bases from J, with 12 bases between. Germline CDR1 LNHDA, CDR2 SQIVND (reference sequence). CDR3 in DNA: TGTGCCAGTAGTCAAGACAGAACAACAGATACGCAGTATTTT. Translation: CASSQDRTTDTQYF.

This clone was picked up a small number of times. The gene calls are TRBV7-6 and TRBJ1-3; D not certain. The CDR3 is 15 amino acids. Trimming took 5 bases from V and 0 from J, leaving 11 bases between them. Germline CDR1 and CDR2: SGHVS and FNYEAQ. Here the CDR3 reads CASSLGGFSGNTIYF. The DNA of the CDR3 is TGTGCCAGCAGCCTAGGCGGATTCTCTGGAAACACCATATATTTT.

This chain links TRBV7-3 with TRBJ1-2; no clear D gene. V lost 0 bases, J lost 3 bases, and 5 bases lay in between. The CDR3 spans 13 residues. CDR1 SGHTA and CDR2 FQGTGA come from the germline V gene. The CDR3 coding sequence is TGTGCCAGCAGCTTAACTCAGGACTATGGCTACACCTTC. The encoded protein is CASSLTQDYGYTF.

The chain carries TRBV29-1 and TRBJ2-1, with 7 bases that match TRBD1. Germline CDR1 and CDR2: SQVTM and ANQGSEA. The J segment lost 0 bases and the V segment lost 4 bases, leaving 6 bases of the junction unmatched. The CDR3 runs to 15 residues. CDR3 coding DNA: TGCAGCGTTGGGGACAGTCAGAGCTCCTACAATGAGCAGTTCTTC. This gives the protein CSVGDSQSSYNEQFF.

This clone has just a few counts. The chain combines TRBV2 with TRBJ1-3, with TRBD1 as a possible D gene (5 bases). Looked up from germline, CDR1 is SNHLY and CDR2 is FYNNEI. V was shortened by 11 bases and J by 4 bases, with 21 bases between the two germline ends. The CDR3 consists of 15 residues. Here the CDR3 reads CAQGGDPGGGNTIYF. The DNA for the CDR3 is TGTGCCCAGGGAGGTGATCCGGGGGGAGGAAACACCATATATTTT. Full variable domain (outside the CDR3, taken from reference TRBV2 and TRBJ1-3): EPEVTQTPSHQVTQMGQEVILRCVPISNHLYFYWYRQILGQKVEFLVSFYNNEISEKSEIFDDQFSVERPDGSNFTLKIRSTKLEDSAMYFCAQGGDPGGGNTIYFGEGSWLTVV.